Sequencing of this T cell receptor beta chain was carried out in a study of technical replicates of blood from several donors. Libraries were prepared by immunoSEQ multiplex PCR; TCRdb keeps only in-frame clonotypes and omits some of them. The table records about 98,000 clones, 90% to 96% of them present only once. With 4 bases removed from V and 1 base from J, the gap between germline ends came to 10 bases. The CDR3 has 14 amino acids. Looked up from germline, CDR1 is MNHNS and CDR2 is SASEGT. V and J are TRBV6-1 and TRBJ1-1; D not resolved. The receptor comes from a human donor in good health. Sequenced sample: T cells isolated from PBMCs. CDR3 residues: CASSAVLRNTEAFF. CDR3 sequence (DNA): TGTGCCAGCAGTGCGGTACTTCGGAACACTGAAGCTTTCTTT.